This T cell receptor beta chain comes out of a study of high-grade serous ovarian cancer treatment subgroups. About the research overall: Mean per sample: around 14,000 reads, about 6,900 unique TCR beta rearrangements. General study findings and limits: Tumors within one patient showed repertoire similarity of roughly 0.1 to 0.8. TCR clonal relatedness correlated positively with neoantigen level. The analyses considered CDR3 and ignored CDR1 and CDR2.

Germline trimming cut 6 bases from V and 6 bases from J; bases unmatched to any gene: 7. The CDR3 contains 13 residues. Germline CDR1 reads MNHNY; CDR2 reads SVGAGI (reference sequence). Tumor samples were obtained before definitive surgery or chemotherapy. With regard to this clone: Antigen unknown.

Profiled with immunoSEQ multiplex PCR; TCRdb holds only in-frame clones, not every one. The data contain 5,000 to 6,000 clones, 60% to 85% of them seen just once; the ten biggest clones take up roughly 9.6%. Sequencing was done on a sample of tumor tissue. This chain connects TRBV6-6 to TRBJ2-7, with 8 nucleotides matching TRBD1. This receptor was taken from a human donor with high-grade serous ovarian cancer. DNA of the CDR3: TGTGCCAGCAGCCAGGGACAGGCTCGCGAGCAGTACTTC. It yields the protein CASSQGQAREQYF.